Listed here is a single T cell receptor beta chain. Its matching antigen is unknown. Trimming cost V 1 base and J 1 base, with 13 bases left between them. CDR1 is DFQATT and CDR2 is SNEGSKA in the germline V gene (reference sequence). This CDR3 has 15 amino acids. This sample was included in a study of blood T cells in healthy people across ages. Donors gave 8 to 10 milliliters of peripheral blood apiece. The study's findings and limits: Among long-lived donors, naive CD4+ cells were more numerous and diversity higher than in aged donors.

Sample-barcoded 5' priming and a J-beta primer mix drove a second PCR of roughly 6 to 12 cycles. Researchers report that a template-switch adaptor with 12 random nucleotides tagged each cDNA molecule. Each CDR3 protein is one row after TCRdb ran MiXCR on the 5' RACE reads. Of around 790,000 distinct CDR3 sequences listed, around 42% are singletons. The rearrangement links TRBV20-1 to TRBJ1-1, with a weak D call TRBD1 (5 bases). The sequence came from a man in his sixties in good health. Sequencing was carried out using blood. The chain's CDR3 is CSARGIQASNTEAFF. As DNA, the CDR3 is TGCAGTGCTAGAGGGATACAGGCATCGAACACTGAAGCTTTCTTT.